This TCR beta chain was recorded in a study of monozygotic twins with inflammatory bowel disease. CDR3 length equals 14 residues. The germline gives CDR1 KGHSY, CDR2 FQNENV. Whole blood served as the source of total RNA, and no T cell sorting took place. Researchers generated cDNA in eight separate reactions per sample. TCRdb reprocessed the 5' RACE reads and keeps a single row for each CDR3 protein, giving no DNA. The specimen's table records about 210,000 distinct CDR3 sequences. The V call is TRBV16, the J call TRBJ2-1; TCRdb picks TRBD1, but there is no DNA to check that call. Source material: blood. This receptor was obtained from a human donor with ulcerative colitis or Crohn's disease, or a healthy co-twin of an affected twin (not recorded which). CDR3: CASSGGPAHNEQFF.